A single sample gave rise to the 21 T cell receptor beta chains below, sequenced in a study of blood T cell repertoires in COVID-19. Clones were sequenced by immunoSEQ multiplex PCR, and TCRdb holds only the in-frame ones, with some missing. The sample consists of 250,000 to 300,000 clones, more than 70% of them appearing once. Sequencing was carried out using peripheral blood. These receptors came from an elderly man with acute or convalescent COVID-19.

The rearrangement links TRBV25-1 to TRBJ2-2; TRBD1 might be the D (6 bases). V lost 1 base, J lost 1 base, and 13 bases lay in between. Germline CDR1 MGHDK, CDR2 SYGVNS. The CDR3 runs to 17 residues. CDR3 sequence reads: CASSELAGEKNTGELFF. The CDR3 bases are TGTGCCAGCAGTGAATTGGCAGGGGAAAAGAACACCGGGGAGCTGTTTTTT.

The chain is built from TRBV4-2 and TRBJ2-5; the match to TRBD2 covers 8 bases. The CDR3 has 14 residues. V lost 5 bases, J lost 5 bases, and 7 bases stayed unmatched. The germline V gene has CDR1 LGHNA and CDR2 YNFKEQ. Here the CDR3 reads CASSYSGTPETQYF. In DNA, the CDR3 is TGTGCCAGCAGCTATAGCGGGACTCCGGAGACCCAGTACTTC.

Concerning this clone itself: The junction does not match germline at one end; this may be a read error. This chain joins TRBV7-7 and TRBJ2-7, with D unclear. Germline CDR1 SSHAT, CDR2 FNYEAQ (reference sequence). This CDR3 spans 14 amino acids. This CDR3 is CASSSWPPSYEQYF. As DNA, the CDR3 is TGTGCTAGCAGCTCATGGCCCCCCTCTTACGAGCAGTACTTC.

The rearrangement links TRBV24-1 to TRBJ2-1; perhaps TRBD2 as D (5 bases). The CDR3 extends over 13 amino acids. Germline CDR1 is KGHDR and CDR2 is SFDVKD. Trimming cost V 3 bases and J 6 bases, with 8 bases left between them. This CDR3 reads CATSDGSVNEQFF. Written as DNA, the CDR3 is TGTGCCACCAGTGATGGGAGTGTCAATGAGCAGTTCTTC.

The J gene is TRBJ2-2, the V gene TRBV19, with D possibly being TRBD2 (5 bases). CDR3 length: 15 amino acids. Trimming cost V 1 base and J 3 bases, with 9 bases left between them. Germline lookup yields CDR1 LNHDA and CDR2 SQIVND (reference sequence). CDR3 in amino acids: CASSIGGPDTGELFF. The CDR3 DNA reads TGTGCCAGTAGTATAGGCGGGCCTGACACCGGGGAGCTGTTTTTT. The full variable domain, with the rest looked up from reference TRBV19 and TRBJ2-2, is DGGITQSPKYLFRKEGQNVTLSCEQNLNHDAMYWYRQDPGQGLRLIYYSQIVNDFQKGDIAEGYSVSREKKESFPLTVTSAQKNPTAFYLCASSIGGPDTGELFFGEGSRLTVL.

The chain couples TRBV5-1 to TRBJ2-5, with D tentatively TRBD1 (7 bases). The CDR3 has 14 amino acids. Trimming left V 4 bases short and J 4 bases short, with 14 bases between. CDR1 and CDR2 from the germline V gene are SGHRS and YFSETQ. The CDR3 sequence: CASSGGGSGETQYF. For the CDR3, the DNA is TGCGCCAGCAGCGGAGGGGGCTCGGGAGAGACCCAGTACTTC.

In its sample, this clone was seen a few times. The V call is TRBV19, the J call TRBJ1-1; D unresolved. The germline CDR1 and CDR2 sequences are LNHDA and SQIVND (reference sequence). V was cut by 3 bases and J by 0 bases, with 11 bases left in between. CDR3 size: 15 residues. CDR3 sequence: CASSMNPMLNTEAFF. The CDR3 nucleotides read TGTGCCAGTAGTATGAATCCTATGCTGAACACTGAAGCTTTCTTT.

This clone appeared once. The V and J genes are TRBV28 and TRBJ1-6, with 9 positions matching TRBD1. This CDR3 spans 14 amino acids. V shed 6 bases, J shed 8 bases, and the junction held 5 bases outside the gene matches. The germline V gene has CDR1 MDHEN and CDR2 SYDVKM. As DNA, the CDR3 is TGTGCCAGCAGGATACAGGGGGCTTATTCACCCCTCCACTTT. Its protein is CASRIQGAYSPLHF.

The chain links TRBV15 to TRBJ1-3; 7 bases line up with TRBD1. Germline assignment: CDR1 LNHNV and CDR2 YYDKDF (reference sequence). V trimming: 1 base; J trimming: 8 bases; junction bases outside the gene matches: 14. The CDR3 has 17 amino acids. CDR3 protein: CATSRARTPLTGDTIYF. Written as DNA, the CDR3 is TGTGCCACCAGCAGAGCTAGGACCCCCTTAACAGGGGACACCATATATTTT. The full variable domain, completed using reference TRBV15 and TRBJ1-3, is DAMVIQNPRYQVTQFGKPVTLSCSQTLNHNVMYWYQQKSSQAPKLLFHYYDKDFNNEADTPDNFQSRRPNTSFCFLDIRSPGLGDTAMYLCATSRARTPLTGDTIYFGEGSWLTVV.

The CDR3 loop reads CASSLDPGGTEAFF. CDR3 coding DNA: TGTGCCAGCAGCTTAGATCCAGGGGGTACTGAAGCTTTCTTT. The chain uses TRBV11-2 and TRBJ1-1; TRBD1 aligns across 7 bases. V dropped 0 bases and J dropped 5; count of bases not matched to a gene: 3. The CDR3 runs 14 residues. Per germline, CDR1 SGHAT and CDR2 FQNNGV. The variable domain in full, with the rest retrieved from reference TRBV11-2 and TRBJ1-1, is EAGVAQSPRYKIIEKRQSVAFWCNPISGHATLYWYQQILGQGPKLLIQFQNNGVVDDSQLPKDRFSAERLKGVDSTLKIQPAKLEDSAVYLCASSLDPGGTEAFFGQGTRLTVV.

This clone came up a few times. The genes are TRBV30 and TRBJ1-3; 7 bases map to TRBD1. V lost 5 bases to trimming and J lost 1 base; unmatched junction nucleotides: 11. CDR1 GTSNPN and CDR2 SVGIG come from the germline V gene (reference sequence). The CDR3 sequence is 16 residues long. The CDR3 spells CAWSKTGLRSGNTIYF. CDR3 in DNA: TGTGCCTGGTCCAAGACAGGGTTACGGTCTGGAAACACCATATATTTT.

The chain employs TRBV10-3 and TRBJ1-2, with 8 bases matching TRBD1. Unmatched junction bases numbered 7, after V lost 4 bases and J lost 6 bases. The CDR3 extends over 14 amino acids. Germline V gene data show CDR1 as ENHRY and CDR2 as SYGVKD. As DNA, the CDR3 is TGTGCCATCAGTGCGCTGACAGGGGTGGATGGCTACACCTTC. Translation: CAISALTGVDGYTF.

The rearrangement links TRBV3-1 (or the pseudogene TRBV3-2) to TRBJ2-3; 9 bases match TRBD2. The CDR3 runs to 18 residues. J lost 0 bases, V lost 4 bases, and 11 bases had no gene match. Germline-derived CDR1 and CDR2 are LGHDT and YNNKEL (reference sequence). The CDR3 loop reads CASSPQGLAGPSTDTQYF. The CDR3 bases are TGTGCCAGCAGCCCTCAAGGGCTAGCGGGGCCCAGCACAGATACGCAGTATTTT.

The J gene is TRBJ2-5, the V gene TRBV3-1 (or the pseudogene TRBV3-2), with 9 positions matching TRBD2. The CDR3 loop spans 15 amino acids. Germline-derived CDR1 and CDR2 are LGHDT and YNNKEL (reference sequence). The ends lost 1 base at V and 1 base at J; junction bases unmatched: 1. CDR3 in DNA: TGTGCCAGCAGCCAAGGCGGGGGGGGCCAAGAGACCCAGTACTTC. As protein: CASSQGGGGQETQYF.

This chain uses TRBV5-4 with TRBJ2-2; 8 bases align to TRBD1. The CDR3 runs 16 residues. The J segment lost 0 bases and the V segment lost 5 bases, leaving 6 bases of the junction unmatched. Germline V lookup: CDR1 SGHNT, CDR2 YYREEE (reference sequence). CDR3 DNA sequence: TGTGCCAGCAGACTTGGACAGGGCACGAACACCGGGGAGCTGTTTTTT. Translation gives CASRLGQGTNTGELFF.

This sequence joins TRBV6-5 and TRBJ2-3; 11 bases fit TRBD2. Germline V gene lookup returns CDR1 MNHEY and CDR2 SVGAGI. The CDR3 consists of 16 residues. V was pared by 2 bases and J by 8 bases, with 9 bases of the junction left unmatched. The CDR3 here is CASSYGTSGQGGTQYF. DNA of the CDR3: TGTGCCAGCAGTTACGGGACTAGCGGCCAGGGGGGTACGCAGTATTTT.

This chain joins TRBV5-1 and TRBJ2-2, with D perhaps TRBD1 (5 bases). The CDR3 sequence is 15 residues long. From germline, CDR1 is SGHRS and CDR2 YFSETQ. V shed 0 bases and J shed 5 bases, with 11 bases lying between them. The CDR3 nucleotides read TGCGCCAGCAGCTTGGCACAGAGACAGACCGGGGAGCTGTTTTTT. This sequence encodes CASSLAQRQTGELFF. The full variable domain, in which reference TRBV5-1 and TRBJ2-2 provide the parts outside the CDR3, is KAGVTQTPRYLIKTRGQQVTLSCSPISGHRSVSWYQQTPGQGLQFLFEYFSETQRNKGNFPGRFSGRQFSNSRSEMNVSTLELGDSALYLCASSLAQRQTGELFFGEGSRLTVL.

The rearrangement joins TRBV28 to TRBJ2-3; TRBD1 aligns across 7 bases. The V and J ends lost 6 bases and 1 base, in that order; junction bases with no gene match: 13. Germline CDR1 reads MDHEN; CDR2 reads SYDVKM. CDR3 size: 17 residues. CDR3: CASSPTFGQVGTDTQYF. CDR3 DNA: TGTGCCAGCAGCCCGACGTTCGGACAGGTGGGCACAGATACGCAGTATTTT.

This clone was observed a handful of times. One junction end disagrees with the germline gene, perhaps due to a read error. The gene calls are TRBV10-2 and TRBJ2-7; 12 nucleotides align to TRBD2. The CDR3 loop spans 16 amino acids. CDR1 and CDR2 (germline): WSHSY, SAAADI. This chain's CDR3 is CASSDPPSGRAYEQYF. The CDR3, as DNA: TGCGCCAGCAGTGACCCCCCTAGCGGGAGGGCCTACGAGCAGTACTTT.

V is TRBV29-1 and J is TRBJ2-5, with 7 bases lining up with TRBD2. The CDR3 extends over 12 amino acids. Unmatched junction bases numbered 6, after V lost 7 bases and J lost 4 bases. Per the germline V gene, CDR1 is SQVTM and CDR2 is ANQGSEA. The CDR3 DNA is TGCAGCGCCCGGGAGGTGGGAGAGACCCAGTACTTC. Amino acid sequence: CSAREVGETQYF.

This clone was counted only a few times. The chain recombines TRBV10-3 with TRBJ1-3, with D possibly being TRBD1 (5 bases). The CDR3 loop spans 16 amino acids. Looked up from germline, CDR1 is ENHRY and CDR2 is SYGVKD. The V gene lost 10 bases and the J gene lost 0 bases, with 19 bases spanning the gap. The CDR3 reads CATQGARLGSGNTIYF. The DNA of the CDR3 is TGTGCCACCCAAGGGGCACGGTTGGGCTCTGGAAACACCATATATTTT.